These T cell receptor beta chains were read from a single sample in a study of blood T cell repertoires in COVID-19. TCRdb's table, derived via immunoSEQ multiplex PCR, lists solely in-frame clones and lacks some. Of 10,000 to 15,000 clones in the sample, 82% were seen once. Sequencing used peripheral blood. These receptors all come from a woman between 55 and 75 years old with acute or convalescent COVID-19. CDR3s include the opening cysteine and the closing phenylalanine or tryptophan. D genes are given only for firm matches. Expanded clones get a size class; other rows say once, few or many, or leave the size out.

once TRBJ1-6 TRBV6-5 TRBD1 CASSRTGINSPLHF TGTGCCAGCAGCAGGACAGGGATTAATTCACCCCTCCACTTT
few TRBJ1-2 TRBV28 TRBD1 CASWGQGKVYGYTF TGTGCCAGCTGGGGACAGGGCAAAGTCTATGGCTACACCTTC
- TRBJ1-1 TRBV6-5 - CASRTATDLYTEAFF TGTGCCAGCAGGACAGCGACGGATTTATACACTGAAGCTTTCTTT
- TRBJ1-2 TRBV28 - CASSRRDRSGGYTF TGTGCCAGCAGCCGCCGCGACAGGTCTGGAGGCTACACCTTC
- TRBJ2-7 TRBV27 - CASRPGNSYEQYF TGTGCCAGCAGACCAGGGAACTCCTACGAGCAGTACTTC
- TRBJ1-5 TRBV2 - CASKWEGFNQPQHF TGTGCCAGCAAATGGGAGGGATTCAATCAGCCCCAGCATTTT
- TRBJ2-3 TRBV7-6 - CASSSRRGRGDTQYF TGTGCCAGCAGCTCCCGGCGGGGGCGAGGAGATACGCAGTATTTT
- TRBJ2-4 TRBV19 TRBD2 CASSPTASGGKNIQYF TGTGCCAGTAGTCCTACCGCTAGCGGGGGGAAAAACATTCAGTACTTC
- TRBJ2-5 TRBV6-5 TRBD2 CASSYGLAGGNQYF TGTGCCAGCAGTTACGGGCTAGCGGGGGGTAACCAGTACTTC
- TRBJ2-5 TRBV2 TRBD2 CASGASGGSQETQYF TGTGCCAGCGGGGCTAGCGGGGGATCTCAAGAGACCCAGTACTTC
once TRBJ1-1 TRBV28 TRBD1 CASSSLGTGVTEAFF TGTGCCAGCAGCTCGCTTGGGACAGGAGTCACTGAAGCTTTCTTT
- TRBJ2-3 TRBV11-2 - CASSFRYPSTDTQYF TGTGCCAGCAGCTTCAGGTATCCTAGCACAGATACGCAGTATTTT